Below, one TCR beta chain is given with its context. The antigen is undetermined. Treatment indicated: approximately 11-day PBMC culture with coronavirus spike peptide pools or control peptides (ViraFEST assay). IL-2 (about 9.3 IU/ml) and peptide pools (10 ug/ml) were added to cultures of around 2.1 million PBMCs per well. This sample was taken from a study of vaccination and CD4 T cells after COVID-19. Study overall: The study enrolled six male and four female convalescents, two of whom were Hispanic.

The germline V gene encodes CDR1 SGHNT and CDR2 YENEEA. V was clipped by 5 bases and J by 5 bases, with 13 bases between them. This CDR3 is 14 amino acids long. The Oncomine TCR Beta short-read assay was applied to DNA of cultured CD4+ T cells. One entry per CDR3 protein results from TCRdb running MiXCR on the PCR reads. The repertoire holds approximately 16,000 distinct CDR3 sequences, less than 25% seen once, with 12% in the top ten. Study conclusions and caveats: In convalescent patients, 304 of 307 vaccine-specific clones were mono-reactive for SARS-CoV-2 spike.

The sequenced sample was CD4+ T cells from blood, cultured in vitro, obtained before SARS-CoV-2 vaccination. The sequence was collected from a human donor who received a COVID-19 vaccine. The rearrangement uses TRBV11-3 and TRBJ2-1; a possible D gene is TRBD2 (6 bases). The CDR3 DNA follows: TGTGCCAGCAGCCCGGCTGCGGGGAACAATGAGCAGTTCTTC. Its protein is CASSPAAGNNEQFF. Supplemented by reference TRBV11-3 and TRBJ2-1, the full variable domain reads EAGVVQSPRYKIIEKKQPVAFWCNPISGHNTLYWYLQNLGQGPELLIRYENEEAVDDSQLPKDRFSAERLKGVDSTLKIQPAELGDSAVYLCASSPAAGNNEQFFGPGTRLTVL.